The TCR beta chain described here comes from a study of CD8 T cells in ankylosing spondylitis. TCRdb fed the 5' RACE reads into MiXCR, producing one record per CDR3 protein. The data contain 470,000 or so distinct CDR3 sequences, roughly 26% of them singletons. Germline CDR1 and CDR2: MGHRA and YSYEKL. The CDR3 has 14 residues. Study findings and constraints: Reactive arthritis synovial fluid and blood previously showed some of these motif variants. It appeared that ankylosing spondylitis blood was characterized by a TCR beta motif of under ten highly homologous variants.

With respect to this clonotype: Its antigen is unidentified. An end of the junction does not agree with germline; a read error may underlie this.

This clonotype was sampled from a male donor with ankylosing spondylitis. The source material was blood, either unsorted or a sorted T cell fraction (not recorded which). V gene TRBV4-1 combines with J gene TRBJ1-1; D remains ambiguous. The CDR3 region is CASSQGGQFTEAIF. The CDR3 DNA follows: TGCGCCAGCAGCCAAGGCGGGCAGTTCACTGAAGCTATCTTT.